This T cell receptor (beta chain) was recorded in a study of T-cell reconstitution after alpha-beta-depleted transplantation in children (dated by TCRdb to between 2015 and 2016). Study-wide context: Using TCR repertoire profiling, the study followed T-cell immune reconstitution in a quantitative way in children after TCRalphabeta/CD19-depleted allogeneic hematopoietic cell transplantation.

The protocol used for the library was PCR. The listed sequencing device is Illumina HiSeq 2500. TCR library preparation used molecular barcoding, with unique molecular identifiers applied to normalize quantification of the TCRbeta repertoire. The public reads were reanalyzed by TCRdb: fastp trimming at Q25, MiXCR alignment, in-frame beta chains only. Every CDR3 protein is listed once, alongside the most common genes and DNA of its rows. In all, the sample holds 600,000 to 700,000 distinct CDR3 sequences, and less than 15% of those were seen once. The ten largest clones add up to about 0.79% of the sample. Sample treatment or condition, as interpreted from the label and publication: allogeneic hematopoietic cell transplantation with graft depleted of TCRalphabeta T cells and CD19 B cells. TCRalphabeta/CD19-depleted allogeneic hematopoietic cell grafts were given to the transplant recipients, all of whom were children.

This clonotype was counted at least ten times. Its antigen has not been determined. No much larger clonotype is one base removed from it; base qualities were not supplied. Study-level results and caveats: The high TCRbeta diversity at day 60 in some patients was ascribed to recipient T cells and intrathymic progenitors that had survived conditioning. The apparently early alphabetaT-cell count recovery about two months after transplant was reportedly dependent on only several hundred rapidly expanded clones derived from non-depleted graft cells. Over the following months the frequencies of hyperexpanded clones went down, and after one year T-cell counts and TCRbeta diversity were mostly credited to newly produced T cells.

From the cysteine up to the phenylalanine, the CDR3 has a length of 11 residues. Kept here is only the CDR3 DNA, which spans 33 bases and is read in frame from base 1. From a lookup of the germline V gene, CDR1 and CDR2 are ENHRY and SYGVKD. V lost 3 bases and J lost 7 bases; the stretch between them is 6 bases long. The sample was PBMCs, taken before TCRalphabeta/CD19-depleted stem cell transplant. In this chain, TRBV10-3 is recombined with TRBJ2-5, with the D gene uncertain. The sequence came from a girl aged 2-15 years with congenital amegakaryocytic thrombocytopenia, due to receive a stem cell transplant. The CDR3 region reads CAISEDVTQYF. Read as DNA, the sequence is TGTGCCATCAGTGAAGATGTGACCCAGTACTTC.